A single sample gave rise to the 24 T cell receptor beta chains below, sequenced in a study of cytomegalovirus exposure and HLA in healthy donors. In the PCR, 60 Vbeta and 13 Jbeta primers were used. The assay was immunoSEQ multiplex PCR, and TCRdb's table has in-frame clones only and misses some. The table includes about 140,000 clones, 60% to 80% detected once. Sequencing was carried out using PBMCs. The source is a woman between 45 and 65 years old in good health and CMV-seronegative.

The CDR3 coding sequence is TGCAGCGCGGGAGGGGGCATGGAGACAGATACGCAGTATTTT. It translates to CSAGGGMETDTQYF. The chain has TRBV29-1 and TRBJ2-3, with D tentatively TRBD2 (8 bases). V shed 7 bases and J shed 3 bases, with 17 bases lying between them. From germline, CDR1 is SQVTM and CDR2 ANQGSEA. The CDR3 is 14 amino acids.

The chain recombines TRBV11-3 with TRBJ1-6; D unclear. Germline CDR1 and CDR2: SGHNT and YENEEA. V was cut by 5 bases and J by 0 bases, with 8 bases left in between. The CDR3 sequence is 15 residues long. The CDR3 here is CASSEASSYNSPLHF. The CDR3 DNA follows: TGTGCCAGCAGCGAGGCAAGCTCCTATAATTCACCCCTCCACTTT.

The gene calls are TRBV5-5 and TRBJ1-5; TRBD1 is a possible D gene (5 bases). Trimming took 1 base from V and 1 from J, leaving 12 bases between them. Germline CDR1 is SGHKS and CDR2 is YYEKEE (reference sequence). The CDR3 runs 16 residues. As DNA, the CDR3 is TGTGCCAGCAGCTTGAGCCCAGGGATCAGCAATCAGCCCCAGCATTTT. Encoded protein: CASSLSPGISNQPQHF.

This chain joins TRBV7-8 and TRBJ2-5; D is possibly TRBD2 (6 bases). Trimming shortened V by 5 bases and J by 2 bases, and 15 bases separated the two germline ends. This CDR3 has 15 residues. Germline-derived CDR1 and CDR2 are SGHVS and FQNEAQ. CDR3 region: CASSASGAGQETQYF. CDR3 sequence (DNA): TGTGCCAGCAGCGCCAGCGGCGCGGGACAAGAGACCCAGTACTTC.

CDR3 sequence: CASSYRSSGANVLTF. The CDR3 region has the DNA TGTGCCAGCAGTTACCGGAGCTCTGGGGCCAACGTCCTGACTTTC. The chain combines TRBV6-5 with TRBJ2-6, with no clear D. The CDR3 runs 15 residues. Germline values: CDR1 MNHEY, CDR2 SVGAGI. V shed 2 bases and J shed 0 bases, with 5 bases lying between them.

This clone has more than one count but fewer than ten. This chain links TRBV2 with TRBJ2-7; 11 positions match TRBD2. V shed 6 bases and J 0 bases; nucleotides not matched to a gene: 4. Germline CDR1 SNHLY, CDR2 FYNNEI. The CDR3 loop spans 15 amino acids. Here the CDR3 DNA reads TGTGCCAGCAGAAAAGGACTAGCGGGCTCCTACGAGCAGTACTTC. This translates into CASRKGLAGSYEQYF.

The rearrangement uses TRBV7-8 and TRBJ2-5; weak D call: TRBD2 (6 bases). The DNA matches TRBJ2-7 better at its end, which makes the J call doubtful. CDR3 size: 15 residues. In germline, CDR1 is SGHVS, CDR2 FQNEAQ. The CDR3 loop is CASSLKSGVVDEQYF. CDR3 DNA sequence: TGTGCCAGCAGCCTCAAGTCGGGGGTGGTCGACGAGCAGTACTTC.

This clone appeared a few times. This chain joins TRBV20-1 and TRBJ1-4, with a tentative D call TRBD1 (5 bases). The CDR3 is 11 residues long. CDR1 and CDR2 (germline): DFQATT, SNEGSKA (reference sequence). The CDR3 DNA follows: TGCGGGGGGAGGATGAATGAAAAACTGTTTTTT. This codes for CGGRMNEKLFF.

The chain carries TRBV5-6 and TRBJ1-2; no clear D. CDR1 is SGHDT and CDR2 is YYEEEE in the germline V gene. V was shortened by 0 bases and J by 3 bases, with 6 bases between the two germline ends. The CDR3 sequence is 13 residues long. The chain's CDR3 is CASSLGLDYGYTF. CDR3 in DNA: TGTGCCAGCAGCTTGGGGTTAGACTATGGCTACACCTTC. The full variable domain, in which reference TRBV5-6 and TRBJ1-2 provide the parts outside the CDR3, is DAGVTQSPTHLIKTRGQQVTLRCSPKSGHDTVSWYQQALGQGPQFIFQYYEEEERQRGNFPDRFSGHQFPNYSSELNVNALLLGDSALYLCASSLGLDYGYTFGSGTRLTVV.

This chain connects TRBV6-1 to TRBJ2-1, with D possibly TRBD1 on 6 matching bases. Looked up from germline, CDR1 is MNHNS and CDR2 is SASEGT. V was cut by 4 bases and J by 3 bases, with 16 bases left in between. CDR3 length: 16 residues. This CDR3 reads CASSAPSRGFYNEQFF. The DNA for the CDR3 is TGTGCCAGCAGTGCCCCGTCCAGGGGATTCTACAATGAGCAGTTCTTC.

J is TRBJ1-2 and V is TRBV7-2; 9 nucleotides agree with TRBD1. J was trimmed by 14 bases and V by 4 bases; bases with no gene match: 5. Germline V gene sequence: CDR1 SGHTA, CDR2 FQGNSA. CDR3 length: 11 amino acids. CDR3 DNA sequence: TGTGCCAGCAGCTCCGGGACAGGGCCTACCTTC. This translates into CASSSGTGPTF.

In this sample, this clone turned up a few times. The chain is built from TRBV4-2 and TRBJ1-2; a weak D match, TRBD1 (5 bases). CDR3 length: 16 residues. The V and J ends lost 4 bases and 5 bases respectively, with 20 bases between them. Germline CDR1 reads LGHNA; CDR2 reads YNFKEQ. In DNA form, the CDR3 reads TGTGCCAGCAGCCGCTCTTCAGGGCCCGTGCTTTATGGCTACACCTTC. Translation gives CASSRSSGPVLYGYTF.

The chain has TRBV4-2 and TRBJ1-2; D call uncertain. Germline V gene data show CDR1 as LGHNA and CDR2 as YNFKEQ. Trimming took 0 bases from V and 7 from J, leaving 12 bases between them. This CDR3 region has 14 residues. The CDR3 region is CASSQEDPWSGYTF. The CDR3 DNA follows: TGTGCCAGCAGCCAAGAAGATCCTTGGAGTGGCTACACCTTC.

This clone appeared once. This sequence joins TRBV19 and TRBJ1-1; D is unclear. V was pared by 1 base and J by 2 bases, with 8 bases between. The CDR3 covers 14 residues. CDR1 and CDR2 from the germline V gene are LNHDA and SQIVND (reference sequence). CDR3 sequence: CASSIGARNTEAFF. For the CDR3, the DNA is TGTGCCAGTAGTATAGGTGCCAGAAACACTGAAGCTTTCTTT.

The chain employs TRBV5-1 and TRBJ2-5, with 8 bases lining up with TRBD1. V gave up 0 bases and J gave up 5 bases; unmatched junction bases: 9. The germline V gene encodes CDR1 SGHRS and CDR2 YFSETQ. The CDR3 consists of 16 residues. CDR3 protein: CASSLAQGAEWETQYF. Here the CDR3 DNA reads TGCGCCAGCAGCTTGGCCCAGGGGGCTGAATGGGAGACCCAGTACTTC.

The V call is TRBV15, the J call TRBJ2-1; 10 bases agree with TRBD1. The CDR3 loop spans 14 amino acids. J was trimmed by 7 bases and V by 5 bases; bases with no gene match: 5. Looked up from germline, CDR1 is LNHNV and CDR2 is YYDKDF (reference sequence). CDR3 amino acids: CATSRGTGVNEQFF. The DNA of the CDR3 is TGTGCCACCAGCCGGGGGACAGGGGTGAATGAGCAGTTCTTC.

The J gene is TRBJ2-7, the V gene TRBV23-1; D ambiguous. TRBV23-1 carries the ORF label, with uncertain function. V lost 4 bases, J lost 0 bases, and 13 bases lay in between. The CDR3 extends over 15 amino acids. This CDR3 reads CASSPTTTRSYEQYF. Written as DNA, the CDR3 is TGCGCCAGCAGTCCAACGACAACGCGCTCCTACGAGCAGTACTTC.

J is TRBJ2-2 and V is TRBV9; D is perhaps TRBD1 (5 bases). Germline values: CDR1 SGDLS, CDR2 YYNGEE. CDR3 length equals 15 residues. Trimming removed 0 bases from V and 6 bases from J, with 12 bases in between. The CDR3 DNA reads as TGTGCCAGCAGCGTAGAGGCCATGGGGCCCGGGGAGCTGTTTTTT. It codes for CASSVEAMGPGELFF.

The CDR3 DNA follows: TGTGCCAGCAGCCCAGGACTTCCCACAGATACGCAGTATTTT. Translation: CASSPGLPTDTQYF. The chain couples TRBV6-5 to TRBJ2-3, with a tentative D call TRBD2 (5 bases). CDR3 size: 14 residues. The germline V and J ends were trimmed by 6 bases and 2 bases, with 12 bases remaining between them. The V gene's germline CDR1 is MNHEY and CDR2 SVGAGI.

The chain employs TRBV9 and TRBJ2-6, with 7 positions matching TRBD1. The CDR3 spans 17 residues. Germline V gene lookup returns CDR1 SGDLS and CDR2 YYNGEE. V lost 3 bases, J lost 2 bases, and 8 bases stayed unmatched. The CDR3 DNA follows: TGTGCCAGCAGCGGGACAGGTGGGATAGCTGGGGCCAACGTCCTGACTTTC. This sequence encodes CASSGTGGIAGANVLTF.

This rearrangement joins TRBV6-4 to TRBJ2-3; TRBD2 is a possible D gene (7 bases). V lost 0 bases and J 3 bases, leaving 10 bases between the germline ends. This CDR3 spans 15 amino acids. The germline gives CDR1 MRHNA, CDR2 SNTAGT. This CDR3 is CASSDSAGATDTQYF. CDR3 in DNA: TGTGCCAGCAGTGACTCGGCGGGGGCAACAGATACGCAGTATTTT.

This rearrangement joins TRBV7-2 to TRBJ1-5; TRBD1 agrees at 10 bases. Germline V gene data show CDR1 as SGHTA and CDR2 as FQGNSA. The CDR3 contains 16 residues. Trimming cost V 1 base and J 4 bases; bases outside gene matches: 4. Here the CDR3 reads CASSLVRTGGNQPQHF. Here the CDR3 DNA reads TGTGCCAGCAGCTTAGTCCGGACAGGGGGTAATCAGCCCCAGCATTTT. The whole variable domain, remainder taken from reference TRBV7-2 and TRBJ1-5, is GAGVSQSPSNKVTEKGKDVELRCDPISGHTALYWYRQSLGQGLEFLIYFQGNSAPDKSGLPSDRFSAERTGGSVSTLTIQRTQQEDSAVYLCASSLVRTGGNQPQHFGDGTRLSIL.

This CDR3 is CASSRDNLYQETQYF. The CDR3 coding sequence is TGCGCCAGCAGCAGGGACAACCTGTACCAAGAGACCCAGTACTTC. V gene TRBV5-1 combines with J gene TRBJ2-5; D is perhaps TRBD1 (6 bases). Germline CDR1 reads SGHRS; CDR2 reads YFSETQ. V lost 4 bases to trimming and J lost 0 bases, with 13 bases between them. The CDR3 is made up of 15 amino acids.

The chain carries TRBV19 and TRBJ1-5, with 7 bases fitting TRBD1. The germline V gene has CDR1 LNHDA and CDR2 SQIVND (reference sequence). The CDR3 has 13 amino acids. Trimming took 6 bases from V and 5 from J; bases not matched to a gene: 4. The CDR3 here is CASSQDRDQPQHF. CDR3 DNA sequence: TGTGCCAGTAGCCAAGACAGGGATCAGCCCCAGCATTTT.